This T cell receptor beta chain came from a study of blood T cell repertoires in COVID-19. This CDR3 region has 10 residues. Germline assignment: CDR1 DFQATT and CDR2 SNEGSKA (reference sequence). Trimming took 3 bases from V and 7 from J, leaving 6 bases between them. This clone was counted a single time. Only in-frame clones appear in the TCRdb table, and some are missing; sequencing was by immunoSEQ multiplex PCR. This sample has roughly 190,000 clones, with over 80% found just once. The sample consisted of PBMCs or T cells enriched from blood (not recorded which). This TCR was recovered from a woman in her twenties or thirties who had been exposed to COVID-19. This chain connects TRBV20-1 to TRBJ2-5, with unresolved D. This chain's CDR3 is CSASLATQYF. The CDR3 DNA follows: TGCAGTGCTAGCTTGGCGACCCAGTACTTC.